The 32 T cell receptor beta chains listed next were all sequenced from one sample in a study of T cell responses to AZD1222 COVID-19 vaccine. Sequencing used immunoSEQ multiplex PCR; TCRdb keeps in-frame clones, though not all of them. The table records 45,000 to 50,000 clones, about 91% of them present only once. The material was peripheral blood, obtained 28 days after the second AZD1222 dose. These receptors came from an adult who received the AZD1222 COVID-19 vaccine.

The chain recombines TRBV4-1 with TRBJ2-2; 10 bases are a match to TRBD2. The ends lost 6 bases at V and 1 base at J; junction bases unmatched: 11. Germline V gene data show CDR1 as MGHRA and CDR2 as YSYEKL. CDR3 length equals 18 residues. The CDR3 protein is CASRPIITSGVNTGELFF. Written as DNA, the CDR3 is TGCGCCAGCAGACCCATTATAACTAGCGGGGTGAACACCGGGGAGCTGTTTTTT.

The chain couples TRBV21-1 to TRBJ2-7. TRBV21-1 is an annotated pseudogene. There are 13 residues in the CDR3. In nucleotides, the CDR3 is TGTGCCAGCAGCAGGGCCCGGGCCCACGAGCAGTACTTC. This sequence encodes CASSRARAHEQYF.

CDR3 in DNA: TGTGCCAGCAGCCCTAGACAGACAGGAGAGCAGTTCTTC. Protein sequence: CASSPRQTGEQFF. The chain couples TRBV14 to TRBJ2-1; D might be TRBD1 (6 bases). Trimming took off 4 bases at V and 10 bases at J, with 14 bases between the two ends. Germline V lookup: CDR1 SGHDN, CDR2 FVKESK. CDR3 length equals 13 residues. The whole variable domain, filled in from reference TRBV14 and TRBJ2-1, reads EAGVTQFPSHSVIEKGQTVTLRCDPISGHDNLYWYRRVMGKEIKFLLHFVKESKQDESGMPNNRFLAERTGGTYSTLKVQPAELEDSGVYFCASSPRQTGEQFFGPGTRLTVL.

V gene TRBV6-5 combines with J gene TRBJ1-5; no definite D call. CDR3 length equals 14 residues. Trimming stripped 8 bases from V and 4 bases from J, with 15 bases between. Germline V gene sequence: CDR1 MNHEY, CDR2 SVGAGI. DNA for the CDR3: TGTGCCAGCTCCCCACAAGCAGGTAATCAGCCCCAGCATTTT. Protein product: CASSPQAGNQPQHF.

This chain links TRBV7-2 with TRBJ1-5; 9 nucleotides line up with TRBD1. CDR3 length equals 15 residues. V lost 6 bases, J lost 3 bases, and 6 bases stayed unmatched. The germline CDR1 and CDR2 sequences are SGHTA and FQGNSA. In nucleotides, the CDR3 is TGTGCCAGCAGTCGTGGACAGGGGATCAATCAGCCCCAGCATTTT. Translating gives CASSRGQGINQPQHF.

In its sample, this clone was seen once. The gene calls are TRBV11-2 and TRBJ2-5; possible D gene TRBD1, 6 bases. Germline V gives CDR1 SGHAT, CDR2 FQNNGV. The CDR3 contains 15 residues. The V gene lost 7 bases and the J gene lost 4 bases, with 19 bases spanning the gap. DNA for the CDR3: TGTGCCAGCACTCCAAAACTCAGGGGACCAGAGACCCAGTACTTC. Protein product: CASTPKLRGPETQYF.

The chain recombines TRBV28 with TRBJ1-2; D is possibly TRBD1 (6 bases). V was trimmed by 9 bases and J by 4 bases, leaving 12 bases between them. Germline assignment: CDR1 MDHEN and CDR2 SYDVKM. The CDR3 is 12 residues long. CDR3 protein: CASFRTVYGYTF. The CDR3 DNA is TGTGCCAGTTTCCGGACAGTCTATGGCTACACCTTC.

This CDR3 reads CASSLPSTGTQYF. Here the CDR3 DNA reads TGCGCCAGCAGCTTACCATCGACCGGGACCCAGTACTTC. The chain is built from TRBV5-1 and TRBJ2-5; D unclear. The CDR3 is 13 residues long. Germline-derived CDR1 and CDR2 are SGHRS and YFSETQ. V was cut by 2 bases and J by 7 bases, with 12 bases left in between.

The gene calls are TRBV11-2 and TRBJ2-2; 9 bases fit TRBD2. The V gene's germline CDR1 is SGHAT and CDR2 FQNNGV. J gave up 5 bases and V 6 bases, and 7 bases lay outside the gene matches. This CDR3 has 15 amino acids. The CDR3 DNA reads as TGTGCCAGCAGGCTAGCGGGGAGGAGAACCGGGGAGCTGTTTTTT. Amino acids: CASRLAGRRTGELFF.

This chain connects TRBV18 to TRBJ2-1, with D unresolved. Trimming removed 3 bases at V and 8 bases at J, with 11 bases between. CDR3 length equals 13 residues. CDR1 KGHSH and CDR2 LQKENI come from the germline V gene. The CDR3 nucleotides read TGTGCCAGCTCACCCAACGGCGGATATGAGCAGTTCTTC. Translating gives CASSPNGGYEQFF.

The rearrangement links TRBV9 to TRBJ2-7, with 9 bases that match TRBD2. Germline CDR1 reads SGDLS; CDR2 reads YYNGEE. The CDR3 contains 18 residues. V lost 0 bases to trimming and J lost 2 bases; unmatched junction nucleotides: 12. CDR3 sequence reads: CASSVGGSGGPNAYEQYF. Here the CDR3 DNA reads TGTGCCAGCAGCGTAGGGGGTAGCGGGGGCCCAAATGCCTACGAGCAGTACTTC.

V gene TRBV20-1 combines with J gene TRBJ1-1; D possibly corresponds to TRBD1 (5 bases). CDR3 length: 11 residues. V was shortened by 7 bases and J by 7 bases, with 13 bases between the two germline ends. Germline V lookup: CDR1 DFQATT, CDR2 SNEGSKA (reference sequence). CDR3 in DNA: TGCAGTGTGGGAGACAGTTATGAAGCTTTCTTT. This translates into CSVGDSYEAFF.

The chain has TRBV20-1 and TRBJ1-2, with 8 bases aligning to TRBD1. This CDR3 is 11 amino acids long. Germline assignment: CDR1 DFQATT and CDR2 SNEGSKA (reference sequence). V was clipped by 7 bases and J by 8 bases; unmatched bases: 6. CDR3 coding DNA: TGCAGTGGTCTCGACAGGGGCGGCTACACCTTC. Translation: CSGLDRGGYTF.

This chain connects TRBV6-1 to TRBJ2-7; no reliable D call. V lost 2 bases and J 1 base, leaving 12 bases between the germline ends. The CDR3 sequence is 15 residues long. Germline V gives CDR1 MNHNS, CDR2 SASEGT. CDR3 residues: CASSERLDPSYEQYF. The CDR3 DNA is TGTGCCAGCAGTGAAAGACTCGACCCTTCCTACGAGCAGTACTTC.

The chain has TRBV7-2 and TRBJ2-3, with D hard to call. The V gene lost 1 base and the J gene lost 2 bases, with 7 bases spanning the gap. Germline V lookup: CDR1 SGHTA, CDR2 FQGNSA. The length of the CDR3 is 14 residues. CDR3 protein: CASSLELLTDTQYF. DNA for the CDR3: TGTGCCAGCAGCTTAGAGCTCCTCACAGATACGCAGTATTTT. The whole variable domain, filled in from reference TRBV7-2 and TRBJ2-3, reads GAGVSQSPSNKVTEKGKDVELRCDPISGHTALYWYRQSLGQGLEFLIYFQGNSAPDKSGLPSDRFSAERTGGSVSTLTIQRTQQEDSAVYLCASSLELLTDTQYFGPGTRLTVL.

This rearrangement joins TRBV7-9 to TRBJ2-7; TRBD2 aligns across 7 bases. Trimming at V came to 7 bases and at J to 5 bases, leaving 5 bases not matched to a gene. CDR3 length equals 12 residues. CDR1 is SEHNR, CDR2 FQNEAQ, per germline (reference sequence). The CDR3 coding sequence is TGTGCCAGCACCTGGGGAGGGCACGAGCAGTACTTC. Protein: CASTWGGHEQYF.

J is TRBJ2-2 and V is TRBV12-3 or TRBV12-4; 7 positions match TRBD1. J was trimmed by 5 bases and V by 7 bases; bases with no gene match: 4. The CDR3 length is 13 residues. CDR3 loop: CASNPTGTGELFF. In DNA form, the CDR3 reads TGTGCCAGCAACCCGACAGGGACCGGGGAGCTGTTTTTT.

The J gene is TRBJ2-3, the V gene TRBV6-5; D uncertain. The CDR3 sequence is 14 residues long. CDR1 and CDR2 from the germline V gene are MNHEY and SVGAGI. Trimming cost V 6 bases and J 4 bases, with 14 bases left between them. The CDR3 protein is CASRPARAADTQYF. The CDR3, as DNA: TGTGCCAGCAGACCCGCCCGCGCGGCAGATACGCAGTATTTT.

The chain links TRBV5-1 to TRBJ2-6; D is perhaps TRBD2 (6 bases). CDR3 length: 17 amino acids. Trimming removed 0 bases from V and 4 bases from J, with 14 bases in between. CDR1 and CDR2 (germline): SGHRS, YFSETQ. The CDR3 loop is CASSLVGGGVGANVLTF. The DNA of the CDR3 is TGCGCCAGCAGCTTGGTTGGGGGAGGAGTAGGGGCCAACGTCCTGACTTTC. The variable domain in full, completed from reference TRBV5-1 and TRBJ2-6, reads KAGVTQTPRYLIKTRGQQVTLSCSPISGHRSVSWYQQTPGQGLQFLFEYFSETQRNKGNFPGRFSGRQFSNSRSEMNVSTLELGDSALYLCASSLVGGGVGANVLTFGAGSRLTVL.

The chain recombines TRBV6-5 with TRBJ2-7; D call uncertain. Trimming cost V 0 bases and J 4 bases, with 13 bases left between them. CDR1 and CDR2 (germline): MNHEY, SVGAGI. The CDR3 is 15 amino acids. CDR3 nucleotide sequence: TGTGCCAGCAGTTACTCAATGACGGCCCCTTACGAGCAGTACTTC. This encodes CASSYSMTAPYEQYF.

This sequence joins TRBV29-1 and TRBJ2-3; 7 bases map to TRBD1. V lost 4 bases, J lost 6 bases, and 10 bases stayed unmatched. The CDR3 has 14 residues. Germline V gene data show CDR1 as SQVTM and CDR2 as ANQGSEA. The CDR3 spells CSVAPSTGEDTQYF. The CDR3 nucleotides are TGCAGCGTTGCCCCGAGCACAGGGGAGGATACGCAGTATTTT.

CDR3 nucleotide sequence: TGTGCCAGCAGTTCCGTGGCTGGGGGCTACGAGCAGTACTTC. Translation: CASSSVAGGYEQYF. The rearrangement uses TRBV27 and TRBJ2-7; D is possibly TRBD1 or TRBD2 (5 bases each). Germline V gene sequence: CDR1 MNHEY, CDR2 SMNVEV (reference sequence). There are 14 residues in the CDR3. Trimming cost V 4 bases and J 3 bases, with 13 bases left between them.

This chain uses TRBV6-2 or TRBV6-3 with TRBJ2-7; either TRBD1 or TRBD2 may supply D (5 bases each). CDR1 and CDR2 (germline): MNHEY, SVGEGT. This CDR3 is built from 13 residues. V lost 2 bases and J 7 bases, leaving 12 bases between the germline ends. CDR3 in DNA: TGTGCCAGCAGTTACCTGGGGACGGGGGAGCAGTACTTC. Translating gives CASSYLGTGEQYF.

This clone was seen only once. The chain links TRBV19 to TRBJ2-7, with a weak D call TRBD2 (5 bases). The CDR3 runs 14 residues. The germline V and J ends were trimmed by 3 bases and 5 bases, with 14 bases remaining between them. CDR1 LNHDA and CDR2 SQIVND come from the germline V gene (reference sequence). CDR3 DNA: TGTGCCAGTAGTATGATGGCCGGGAACCACGAGCAGTACTTC. Translating it yields CASSMMAGNHEQYF. Drawing the rest from reference TRBV19 and TRBJ2-7, the complete variable domain is DGGITQSPKYLFRKEGQNVTLSCEQNLNHDAMYWYRQDPGQGLRLIYYSQIVNDFQKGDIAEGYSVSREKKESFPLTVTSAQKNPTAFYLCASSMMAGNHEQYFGPGTRLTVT.

V and J are TRBV11-2 and TRBJ2-3; no definite D call. Trimming left V 4 bases short and J 2 bases short, with 16 bases between. The CDR3 is 16 amino acids. Germline CDR1 and CDR2: SGHAT and FQNNGV. The CDR3 DNA is TGTGCCAGCAGCTCGCGGACCTCAAAAAACACAGATACGCAGTATTTT. Its translation is CASSSRTSKNTDTQYF.

The J gene is TRBJ1-3, the V gene TRBV7-8; no firm D call. CDR1 is SGHVS and CDR2 is FQNEAQ in the germline V gene. The length of the CDR3 is 17 residues. V was shortened by 2 bases and J by 2 bases, with 16 bases between the two germline ends. The DNA for the CDR3 is TGTGCCAGCAGCTTAAGGGCCAGCCCCGAAACTGGAAACACCATATATTTT. Translating it yields CASSLRASPETGNTIYF.

V gene TRBV5-1 combines with J gene TRBJ1-4; a weak D match, TRBD1 (6 bases). The germline V gene encodes CDR1 SGHRS and CDR2 YFSETQ. The CDR3 loop spans 13 amino acids. Trimming cost V 0 bases and J 8 bases, with 8 bases left between them. As DNA, the CDR3 is TGCGCCAGCAGCTTGGGGACAGCCGAAAAACTGTTTTTT. It codes for CASSLGTAEKLFF.

This sequence joins TRBV10-3 and TRBJ2-2, with 9 nucleotides matching TRBD1. The germline V gene encodes CDR1 ENHRY and CDR2 SYGVKD. J lost 6 bases, V lost 5 bases, and 7 bases had no gene match. The CDR3 has 15 amino acids. CDR3 sequence reads: CAISKGQGSPGELFF. The CDR3 coding sequence is TGTGCCATCAGTAAGGGACAGGGCAGCCCCGGGGAGCTGTTTTTT.

J is TRBJ2-2 and V is TRBV7-6; 9 nucleotides agree with TRBD2. Trimming removed 1 base from V and 4 bases from J; junction bases left unmatched: 7. The CDR3 consists of 17 residues. Looked up from germline, CDR1 is SGHVS and CDR2 is FNYEAQ. The CDR3 region is CASSLVLAGRSTGELFF. The CDR3 DNA reads TGTGCCAGCAGCTTAGTCCTAGCGGGACGATCCACCGGGGAGCTGTTTTTT.

The chain joins TRBV28 to TRBJ2-5; maybe TRBD1 (6 bases). Trimming pared 5 bases from V and 1 base from J, leaving 8 bases between. The CDR3 is 13 residues long. Germline assignment: CDR1 MDHEN and CDR2 SYDVKM. CDR3 residues: CASSIQGQETQYF. CDR3 coding DNA: TGTGCCAGCAGTATACAGGGCCAAGAGACCCAGTACTTC.

The rearrangement joins TRBV7-3 to TRBJ2-2; 9 nucleotides align to TRBD1. The germline V gene has CDR1 SGHTA and CDR2 FQGTGA. The V segment lost 6 bases and the J segment 4 bases; nucleotides outside the gene matches: 6. The CDR3 length is 15 residues. The chain's CDR3 is CASRSGTGTTGELFF. The CDR3 region has the DNA TGTGCCAGCAGGTCCGGGACAGGGACCACCGGGGAGCTGTTTTTT.

The V and J genes are TRBV9 and TRBJ1-1, with TRBD1 matching 7 bases. V was pared by 4 bases and J by 0 bases, with 9 bases of the junction left unmatched. Germline V gene lookup returns CDR1 SGDLS and CDR2 YYNGEE. The CDR3 extends over 16 amino acids. The CDR3 DNA sequence: TGTGCCAGCAGCCCTACGGGACAGCTATTGAACACTGAAGCTTTCTTT. Amino acids: CASSPTGQLLNTEAFF.